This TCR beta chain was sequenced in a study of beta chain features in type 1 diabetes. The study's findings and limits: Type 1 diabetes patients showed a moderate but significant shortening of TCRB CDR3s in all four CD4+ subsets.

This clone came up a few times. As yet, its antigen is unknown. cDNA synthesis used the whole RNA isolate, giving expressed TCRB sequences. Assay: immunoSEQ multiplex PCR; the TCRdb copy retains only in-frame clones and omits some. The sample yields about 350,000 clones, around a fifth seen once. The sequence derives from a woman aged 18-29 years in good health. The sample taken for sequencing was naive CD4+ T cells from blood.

The CDR3 bases are TGCAGCGTCCCCGGCAGGGTAAATAATGAGGCACAGTTCTTC. Residues: CSVPGRVNNEAQFF. The J gene is TRBJ2-1, the V gene TRBV29-1; a weak D match, TRBD1 (5 bases). Trimming removed 6 bases from V and 13 bases from J, with 25 bases in between. Germline V gene data show CDR1 as SQVTM and CDR2 as ANQGSEA. This CDR3 region has 14 residues.